A selection of T cell receptor beta chains follows, all from one sample in a study of T cell responses to AZD1222 COVID-19 vaccine. Assay used: immunoSEQ multiplex PCR; TCRdb lists only in-frame clones, some missing. The sample has nearly 110,000 clones, roughly 88% seen once; the top ten hold approximately 5%. Material: peripheral blood, obtained on day 0 of AZD1222 vaccination. The receptors derive from an adult in good health. The CDR3 runs from the conserved cysteine through the conserved F or W. Each record gives: clone size, V gene, J gene, D gene, CDR3 protein, CDR3 DNA. A D gene is named only where the DNA matches it firmly. Clone size, where shown, is once, few, many, or a class for clones that have expanded.

clone_size: once
v_call: TRBV20-1
j_call: TRBJ1-5
d_call: TRBD1
cdr3_aa: CSASAGGGNQPQHF
cdr3_nt: TGCAGTGCTAGTGCAGGGGGTGGCAATCAGCCCCAGCATTTT

clone_size: -
v_call: TRBV21-1
j_call: TRBJ1-5
d_call: -
cdr3_aa: CASSPGDSPAPQHF
cdr3_nt: TGTGCCAGCAGCCCTGGGGACAGTCCAGCGCCCCAGCATTTT

clone_size: -
v_call: TRBV27
j_call: TRBJ1-4
d_call: TRBD1
cdr3_aa: CASSRDRGEKLFF
cdr3_nt: TGTGCCAGCAGTCGGGACAGGGGAGAAAAACTGTTTTTT

clone_size: -
v_call: TRBV4-1
j_call: TRBJ1-2
d_call: -
cdr3_aa: CASSQEVNYGYTF
cdr3_nt: TGCGCCAGCAGCCAAGAAGTTAACTATGGCTACACCTTC

clone_size: -
v_call: TRBV28
j_call: TRBJ1-2
d_call: -
cdr3_aa: CASSLREAGYGYTF
cdr3_nt: TGTGCCAGCAGTCTAAGGGAAGCGGGCTATGGCTACACCTTC

clone_size: -
v_call: TRBV6-5
j_call: TRBJ2-7
d_call: TRBD1
cdr3_aa: CASRPGQGPYEQYF
cdr3_nt: TGTGCCAGCAGACCGGGACAGGGGCCCTACGAGCAGTACTTC

clone_size: -
v_call: TRBV28
j_call: TRBJ2-3
d_call: TRBD2
cdr3_aa: CASSSPLAGDTDTQYF
cdr3_nt: TGTGCCAGCAGTTCCCCTCTAGCGGGAGACACAGATACGCAGTATTTT

clone_size: -
v_call: TRBV18
j_call: TRBJ2-6
d_call: -
cdr3_aa: CASSSAPAGANVLTF
cdr3_nt: TGTGCCAGCTCTTCAGCCCCCGCTGGGGCCAACGTCCTGACTTTC

clone_size: -
v_call: TRBV4-2
j_call: TRBJ2-1
d_call: TRBD2
cdr3_aa: CASSQEWTSGGTGYNEQFF
cdr3_nt: TGTGCCAGCAGCCAAGAATGGACTAGCGGGGGGACTGGGTACAATGAGCAGTTCTTC

clone_size: -
v_call: TRBV11-2
j_call: TRBJ2-1
d_call: TRBD1
cdr3_aa: CASRPRGNNEQFF
cdr3_nt: TGTGCCAGCAGGCCCAGGGGGAACAATGAGCAGTTCTTC

clone_size: -
v_call: TRBV9
j_call: TRBJ2-1
d_call: -
cdr3_aa: CASTLGASSYNEQFF
cdr3_nt: TGTGCCAGCACCCTGGGGGCCAGCTCCTACAATGAGCAGTTCTTC

clone_size: few
v_call: TRBV2
j_call: TRBJ2-1
d_call: -
cdr3_aa: CASSPNGYLGDEQFF
cdr3_nt: TGTGCCAGCAGTCCCAACGGGTACTTAGGCGATGAGCAGTTCTTC

clone_size: -
v_call: TRBV30
j_call: TRBJ1-1
d_call: -
cdr3_aa: CAWSPGTGNTEAFF
cdr3_nt: TGTGCCTGGAGCCCCGGGACCGGGAACACTGAAGCTTTCTTT

clone_size: -
v_call: TRBV27
j_call: TRBJ2-3
d_call: TRBD2
cdr3_aa: CASSLGPVYLAASTDTQYF
cdr3_nt: TGTGCCAGCAGTTTAGGACCCGTCTACCTAGCGGCTAGCACAGATACGCAGTATTTT

clone_size: -
v_call: TRBV7-4
j_call: TRBJ1-2
d_call: -
cdr3_aa: CASSLGTTQGGYTF
cdr3_nt: TGTGCCAGCAGCTTAGGGACAACACAGGGTGGCTACACCTTC

clone_size: once
v_call: TRBV18
j_call: TRBJ2-3
d_call: TRBD2
cdr3_aa: CASSAGLAELVGTQYF
cdr3_nt: TGTGCCAGCTCAGCGGGCCTAGCGGAATTAGTTGGTACGCAGTATTTT

clone_size: once
v_call: TRBV19
j_call: TRBJ1-2
d_call: TRBD1
cdr3_aa: CASTLDRGHGGYTF
cdr3_nt: TGTGCCAGTACCTTAGACAGGGGGCATGGTGGCTACACCTTC

clone_size: -
v_call: TRBV27
j_call: TRBJ2-7
d_call: -
cdr3_aa: CASSSPLSYEQYF
cdr3_nt: TGTGCCAGCAGTTCCCCCCTTTCATACGAGCAGTACTTC

clone_size: -
v_call: TRBV11-2
j_call: TRBJ2-7
d_call: -
cdr3_aa: CASSLTPASYEQYF
cdr3_nt: TGTGCCAGCAGCTTAACCCCGGCCTCCTACGAGCAGTACTTC

clone_size: -
v_call: TRBV5-5
j_call: TRBJ1-3
d_call: -
cdr3_aa: CASSVGGWTSGNTIYF
cdr3_nt: TGTGCCAGCAGCGTGGGAGGTTGGACCTCTGGAAACACCATATATTTT

clone_size: -
v_call: TRBV19
j_call: TRBJ2-5
d_call: TRBD2
cdr3_aa: CASSLTSGSPETQYF
cdr3_nt: TGTGCCAGTAGTCTCACTAGCGGGAGTCCCGAGACCCAGTACTTC

clone_size: -
v_call: TRBV29-1
j_call: TRBJ1-1
d_call: TRBD1
cdr3_aa: CSGGQGRVTEAFF
cdr3_nt: TGCAGCGGCGGACAGGGGCGAGTCACTGAAGCTTTCTTT

clone_size: -
v_call: TRBV27
j_call: TRBJ2-5
d_call: TRBD1
cdr3_aa: CASSFGQGGRETQYF
cdr3_nt: TGTGCCAGCAGTTTTGGACAGGGTGGTAGGGAGACCCAGTACTTC

clone_size: -
v_call: TRBV7-6
j_call: TRBJ2-7
d_call: TRBD2
cdr3_aa: CASSLEASGTYEQYF
cdr3_nt: TGTGCCAGCAGCTTAGAGGCTAGCGGAACCTACGAGCAGTACTTC

clone_size: -
v_call: TRBV30
j_call: TRBJ1-2
d_call: -
cdr3_aa: CAWSSVGTSNYGYTF
cdr3_nt: TGTGCCTGGAGTTCCGTCGGCACGAGTAACTATGGCTACACCTTC

clone_size: -
v_call: TRBV9
j_call: TRBJ2-5
d_call: -
cdr3_aa: CASTGGGSQETQYF
cdr3_nt: TGTGCCAGCACAGGGGGGGGGTCCCAAGAGACCCAGTACTTC

clone_size: -
v_call: TRBV5-3
j_call: TRBJ2-5
d_call: -
cdr3_aa: CARSHETQYF
cdr3_nt: TGTGCCAGGAGTCATGAGACCCAGTACTTC

clone_size: -
v_call: TRBV6-5
j_call: TRBJ1-2
d_call: -
cdr3_aa: CASSYSTQGRGYTF
cdr3_nt: TGTGCCAGCAGTTACTCCACGCAAGGCCGGGGCTACACCTTC

clone_size: -
v_call: TRBV4-3
j_call: TRBJ2-3
d_call: -
cdr3_aa: CASSQAGGSFTDTQYF
cdr3_nt: TGCGCCAGCAGCCAAGCAGGAGGGAGCTTCACAGATACGCAGTATTTT

clone_size: -
v_call: TRBV3-1/TRBV3-2
j_call: TRBJ1-1
d_call: -
cdr3_aa: CASSPSLGQSEAFF
cdr3_nt: TGTGCCAGCAGTCCTAGCCTAGGACAGTCTGAAGCTTTCTTT

clone_size: -
v_call: TRBV27
j_call: TRBJ1-2
d_call: TRBD1
cdr3_aa: CASRGGDYGYTF
cdr3_nt: TGTGCCAGTAGAGGGGGCGACTATGGCTACACCTTC

clone_size: -
v_call: TRBV12-3/TRBV12-4
j_call: TRBJ2-1
d_call: -
cdr3_aa: CASSFRDNEQFF
cdr3_nt: TGTGCCAGCAGTTTCAGGGACAATGAGCAGTTCTTC

clone_size: -
v_call: TRBV30
j_call: TRBJ2-4
d_call: -
cdr3_aa: CAWTQDSRAKNIQYF
cdr3_nt: TGTGCCTGGACCCAGGACAGCCGGGCAAAAAACATTCAGTACTTC

clone_size: -
v_call: TRBV19
j_call: TRBJ1-6
d_call: -
cdr3_aa: CASHLEGSPLHF
cdr3_nt: TGTGCCAGTCATCTGGAGGGATCACCCCTCCACTTT

clone_size: -
v_call: TRBV7-2
j_call: TRBJ1-4
d_call: -
cdr3_aa: CASSHLTETNEKLFF
cdr3_nt: TGTGCCAGCAGTCACCTCACAGAGACTAATGAAAAACTGTTTTTT

clone_size: -
v_call: TRBV27
j_call: TRBJ1-1
d_call: -
cdr3_aa: CASSLLGNTEAFF
cdr3_nt: TGTGCCAGCAGTTTATTGGGGAACACTGAAGCTTTCTTT

clone_size: once
v_call: TRBV5-6
j_call: TRBJ1-2
d_call: -
cdr3_aa: CASSWGENYGYTF
cdr3_nt: TGTGCCAGCAGCTGGGGAGAGAACTATGGCTACACCTTC

clone_size: -
v_call: TRBV7-9
j_call: TRBJ1-6
d_call: -
cdr3_aa: CASSLVGGQNSPLHF
cdr3_nt: TGTGCCAGCAGCTTAGTGGGGGGCCAGAACTCACCCCTCCACTTT

clone_size: -
v_call: TRBV7-3
j_call: TRBJ1-2
d_call: TRBD1
cdr3_aa: CASSPGQGKSYTF
cdr3_nt: TGTGCCAGCAGCCCAGGACAGGGGAAGAGCTACACCTTC

clone_size: -
v_call: TRBV18
j_call: TRBJ1-4
d_call: TRBD1
cdr3_aa: CASSLGQDEKLFF
cdr3_nt: TGTGCCAGCTCACTCGGACAGGATGAAAAACTGTTTTTT

clone_size: once
v_call: TRBV5-1
j_call: TRBJ1-1
d_call: -
cdr3_aa: CASSSGQAFEAFF
cdr3_nt: TGCGCCAGCAGCTCGGGACAAGCTTTTGAAGCTTTCTTT

clone_size: -
v_call: TRBV27
j_call: TRBJ2-2
d_call: -
cdr3_aa: CASSLSVGELFF
cdr3_nt: TGTGCCAGCAGTTTATCAGTGGGGGAGCTGTTTTTT

clone_size: once
v_call: TRBV19
j_call: TRBJ1-4
d_call: -
cdr3_aa: CASSIGESGLSEKLFF
cdr3_nt: TGTGCCAGTAGTATCGGTGAATCAGGGTTGAGTGAAAAACTGTTTTTT

clone_size: -
v_call: TRBV20-1
j_call: TRBJ1-4
d_call: -
cdr3_aa: CSARDYRDSFF
cdr3_nt: TGCAGTGCTAGAGATTACAGGGATTCATTTTTT

clone_size: -
v_call: TRBV6-4
j_call: TRBJ1-2
d_call: -
cdr3_aa: CASSDPTYGYTF
cdr3_nt: TGTGCCAGCAGTGATCCTACCTATGGCTACACCTTC

clone_size: -
v_call: TRBV28
j_call: TRBJ1-2
d_call: TRBD1
cdr3_aa: CAIEYRDRGGYTF
cdr3_nt: TGTGCCATAGAGTACCGGGACAGGGGAGGCTACACCTTC

clone_size: -
v_call: TRBV25-1
j_call: TRBJ1-2
d_call: -
cdr3_aa: CASRGIVGGLYYGYTF
cdr3_nt: TGTGCCAGCCGAGGGATTGTGGGGGGCCTTTACTATGGCTACACCTTC

clone_size: -
v_call: TRBV5-4
j_call: TRBJ1-3
d_call: TRBD1
cdr3_aa: CASSLGQGRSDTIYF
cdr3_nt: TGTGCCAGCAGCTTGGGACAGGGGAGGTCGGACACCATATATTTT

clone_size: -
v_call: TRBV3-1/TRBV3-2
j_call: TRBJ1-2
d_call: TRBD1
cdr3_aa: CASSHDRAAGYTF
cdr3_nt: TGTGCCAGCAGCCATGACAGGGCGGCTGGCTACACCTTC

clone_size: -
v_call: TRBV30
j_call: TRBJ2-7
d_call: -
cdr3_aa: CAWGSQGPYEQYF
cdr3_nt: TGTGCCTGGGGGTCCCAAGGGCCCTACGAGCAGTACTTC

clone_size: -
v_call: TRBV19
j_call: TRBJ1-1
d_call: TRBD1
cdr3_aa: CASSRQGTEAFF
cdr3_nt: TGTGCCAGTAGTAGACAGGGCACTGAAGCTTTCTTT

clone_size: -
v_call: TRBV13
j_call: TRBJ1-5
d_call: -
cdr3_aa: CASSRDSNQPQHF
cdr3_nt: TGTGCCAGCAGCCGGGACTCCAATCAGCCCCAGCATTTT

clone_size: -
v_call: TRBV6-5
j_call: TRBJ1-2
d_call: -
cdr3_aa: CASSLPGLGHYGYTF
cdr3_nt: TGTGCCAGCAGTCTGCCGGGCCTCGGGCATTATGGCTACACCTTC

clone_size: -
v_call: TRBV28
j_call: TRBJ2-3
d_call: TRBD2
cdr3_aa: CASTIASGKGLIGDTQYF
cdr3_nt: TGTGCCAGCACCATAGCTAGCGGGAAGGGCCTGATAGGAGATACGCAGTATTTT

clone_size: -
v_call: TRBV30
j_call: TRBJ2-7
d_call: -
cdr3_aa: CAWNRGTAYEQYF
cdr3_nt: TGTGCCTGGAATAGGGGGACGGCCTACGAGCAGTACTTC